This passage covers 16 T cell receptor beta chains from one sample sequenced in a study of cytomegalovirus exposure and HLA in healthy donors. PCR amplification relied on 60 Vbeta primers (plus 13 Jbeta primers). Sequencing was performed with immunoSEQ multiplex PCR; in TCRdb, only in-frame clones are kept and a portion is missing. This sample yields around 150,000 clones, of which roughly three quarters are seen a single time; about 15% belongs to the top ten. Sequencing was carried out using PBMCs. The receptors come from a woman aged 40-49 years in good health and CMV-seronegative.

This rearrangement joins TRBV4-2 to TRBJ2-5, with D possibly being TRBD2 (5 bases). Germline values: CDR1 LGHNA, CDR2 YNFKEQ. Trimming took off 0 bases at V and 5 bases at J, with 13 bases between the two ends. There are 15 residues in the CDR3. The CDR3 DNA follows: TGTGCCAGCAGCCAAGATCCAGGAGCTAGCGAGACCCAGTACTTC. Protein sequence: CASSQDPGASETQYF.

This clone was observed once. The chain joins TRBV11-3 to TRBJ1-6; D unresolved. Trimming shortened V by 0 bases and J by 7 bases, and 4 bases separated the two germline ends. The CDR3 length is 13 residues. The germline gives CDR1 SGHNT, CDR2 YENEEA. The CDR3 loop reads CASSLELNSPLHF. DNA of the CDR3: TGTGCCAGCAGCTTAGAACTGAATTCACCCCTCCACTTT.

The chain uses TRBV7-9 and TRBJ2-7, with D possibly being TRBD2 (6 bases). CDR1 is SEHNR, CDR2 FQNEAQ, per germline (reference sequence). V was shortened by 3 bases and J by 0 bases, with 6 bases between the two germline ends. The CDR3 contains 13 residues. This CDR3 is CASSFGSSYEQYF. The DNA for the CDR3 is TGTGCCAGCAGCTTCGGGAGCTCCTACGAGCAGTACTTC.

This clone occurred a few times. The chain uses TRBV5-1 and TRBJ2-5; TRBD1 might be the D (8 bases). This CDR3 is built from 15 residues. Germline loops: CDR1 SGHRS, CDR2 YFSETQ. The germline V and J ends were trimmed by 5 bases and 5 bases, with 19 bases remaining between them. DNA for the CDR3: TGCGCCAGCAGGGTGACAGGGGCGCGGGGGGAGACCCAGTACTTC. The encoded protein is CASRVTGARGETQYF.

The CDR3 DNA is TGTGCCAGCAGCCCCCCCCCGGGGGATACGCAGTATTTT. Protein: CASSPPPGDTQYF. The chain is built from TRBV11-2 and TRBJ2-3, with D possibly matching TRBD2 (5 bases). The V gene's germline CDR1 is SGHAT and CDR2 FQNNGV. V was clipped by 5 bases and J by 6 bases, with 12 bases between them. CDR3 length: 13 residues. The full variable domain, rest sourced from reference TRBV11-2 and TRBJ2-3, is EAGVAQSPRYKIIEKRQSVAFWCNPISGHATLYWYQQILGQGPKLLIQFQNNGVVDDSQLPKDRFSAERLKGVDSTLKIQPAKLEDSAVYLCASSPPPGDTQYFGPGTRLTVL.

V gene TRBV29-1 combines with J gene TRBJ2-2; D is perhaps TRBD2 (5 bases). CDR1 and CDR2 (germline): SQVTM, ANQGSEA. The CDR3 sequence is 12 residues long. The V end was cut by 6 bases, the J end by 7 bases, with 12 bases between. This chain's CDR3 is CSVYRGGGELFF. In DNA form, the CDR3 reads TGCAGCGTGTATAGAGGAGGCGGGGAGCTGTTTTTT.

The gene calls are TRBV5-4 and TRBJ2-1; possibly TRBD1 for D (6 bases). Trimming cost V 7 bases and J 4 bases, with 21 bases left between them. CDR3 size: 16 residues. Per germline, CDR1 SGHNT and CDR2 YYREEE (reference sequence). CDR3 nucleotides: TGTGCCAGCCCCGGGATGGGGGCTAATGCTTACAATGAGCAGTTCTTC. Translating it yields CASPGMGANAYNEQFF.

CDR3 residues: CASNRSNEKLFF. The CDR3, as DNA: TGCGCCAGCAACAGGAGTAATGAAAAACTGTTTTTT. The J gene is TRBJ1-4, the V gene TRBV10-1; D might be TRBD1 (5 bases). The CDR3 is 12 amino acids. V dropped 7 bases and J dropped 4 bases, with 7 bases sitting between them. In germline, CDR1 is WNHNN, CDR2 SYGVQD (reference sequence).

The chain carries TRBV19 and TRBJ2-5; D unclear. The V gene's germline CDR1 is LNHDA and CDR2 SQIVND (reference sequence). The CDR3 consists of 14 residues. Trimming removed 8 bases at V and 3 bases at J, with 16 bases between. In nucleotides, the CDR3 is TGTGCCAGTCGCCCCCACTCCGATAAAGAGACCCAGTACTTC. It encodes CASRPHSDKETQYF.

The chain has TRBV13 and TRBJ2-6; D is perhaps TRBD1 (6 bases). V was shortened by 5 bases and J by 2 bases, with 22 bases between the two germline ends. CDR1 and CDR2 from the germline V gene are PRHDT and FYEKMQ (reference sequence). CDR3 length equals 19 residues. In nucleotides, the CDR3 is TGTGCCAGCAGCGAACTCCCGGACAGCGGATGGGCTGGGGCCAACGTCCTGACTTTC. Protein sequence: CASSELPDSGWAGANVLTF.

The J gene is TRBJ1-6, the V gene TRBV28; D perhaps matches TRBD1 (5 bases). The CDR3 consists of 16 residues. The germline gives CDR1 MDHEN, CDR2 SYDVKM. Trimming shortened V by 5 bases and J by 5 bases, and 16 bases separated the two germline ends. The CDR3 sequence: CASSPPPGINNSPLHF. The CDR3 nucleotides are TGTGCCAGCAGTCCTCCCCCAGGGATCAATAATTCACCCCTCCACTTT.

The gene calls are TRBV4-1 and TRBJ2-5; unclear D gene. Gene TRBJ2-7 matches the end of the DNA better, so the J call may be wrong. The CDR3 totals 13 residues. Germline CDR1 reads MGHRA; CDR2 reads YSYEKL. Here the CDR3 reads CASSQGRNYEQYF. In DNA, the CDR3 is TGCGCCAGCAGCCAAGGGAGAAACTACGAGCAGTACTTC.

CDR3 residues: CASSLARGGVYNEQFF. The CDR3, as DNA: TGTGCCAGCAGCTTAGCGCGCGGAGGCGTCTACAATGAGCAGTTCTTC. This chain uses TRBV7-2 with TRBJ2-1; D is perhaps TRBD2 (5 bases). Germline assignment: CDR1 SGHTA and CDR2 FQGNSA. Trimming took off 0 bases at V and 3 bases at J, with 12 bases between the two ends. The CDR3 totals 16 residues.

The rearrangement joins TRBV28 to TRBJ1-6; a weak D match, TRBD1 (5 bases). The CDR3 extends over 16 amino acids. In germline, CDR1 is MDHEN, CDR2 SYDVKM. Trimming removed 2 bases from V and 8 bases from J, with 16 bases in between. The CDR3 is CASSLVRGIGDSPLHF. CDR3 DNA: TGTGCCAGCAGTTTAGTCCGGGGGATAGGGGATTCACCCCTCCACTTT.

J is TRBJ2-1 and V is TRBV29-1; tentatively, D is TRBD2 (6 bases). The germline V and J ends were trimmed by 2 bases and 7 bases, with 18 bases remaining between them. CDR3 size: 15 residues. In germline, CDR1 is SQVTM, CDR2 ANQGSEA. CDR3 in DNA: TGCAGCGTTGAAAACGGGGGAAGAGGGAAAAATGAGCAGTTCTTC. Its translation is CSVENGGRGKNEQFF.

This chain links TRBV6-5 with TRBJ2-7; D gene ambiguous. Trimming pared 6 bases from V and 2 bases from J, leaving 8 bases between. The CDR3 extends over 12 amino acids. The germline V gene has CDR1 MNHEY and CDR2 SVGAGI. The CDR3 loop reads CASSLDAYEQYF. CDR3 sequence (DNA): TGTGCCAGCAGCCTAGATGCCTACGAGCAGTACTTC.